Each of the 15 T cell receptor beta chains below was sequenced from the same sample in a study of shared clonotypes between healthy human individuals. Only in-frame clones appear in the TCRdb table, and some are missing; sequencing was by immunoSEQ multiplex PCR. This table has roughly 2.5 million clones, just over 90% appearing once. Sequenced material: naive CD4+ T cells sorted from blood. The subset was: CD45RA+ positively selected. The receptors shown here come from a man younger than 35 in good health.

The V call is TRBV5-1, the J call TRBJ1-1; D unclear. V lost 0 bases and J lost 1, with 10 bases in between. The CDR3 spans 15 residues. The germline V gene encodes CDR1 SGHRS and CDR2 YFSETQ. CDR3 sequence: CASSLGIGRNTEAFF. CDR3 in DNA: TGCGCCAGCAGCTTGGGGATCGGTAGGAACACTGAAGCTTTCTTT.

The chain is built from TRBV6-5 and TRBJ2-5, with a possible D match to TRBD1 (6 bases). Germline values: CDR1 MNHEY, CDR2 SVGAGI. Trimming took 2 bases from V and 5 from J, leaving 12 bases between them. The CDR3 totals 14 residues. The chain's CDR3 is CASSYASRGETQYF. CDR3 bases: TGTGCCAGCAGTTACGCCTCTAGGGGGGAGACCCAGTACTTC.

The chain links TRBV27 to TRBJ1-2; TRBD1 is a possible D gene (5 bases). The V and J ends lost 5 bases and 4 bases respectively, with 17 bases between them. This CDR3 has 15 residues. CDR1 is MNHEY, CDR2 SMNVEV, per germline (reference sequence). DNA of the CDR3: TGTGCCAGCAGTGGCGCCGCCAGGGTAGGCTATGGCTACACCTTC. It yields the protein CASSGAARVGYGYTF.

The CDR3 loop reads CASSQVGVGTDTQYF. CDR3 DNA: TGCGCCAGCAGCCAAGTAGGGGTTGGCACAGATACGCAGTATTTT. J is TRBJ2-3 and V is TRBV4-3; TRBD1 might be the D (5 bases). CDR3 length: 15 residues. CDR1 and CDR2 (germline): LGHNA, YSLEER. The germline V and J ends were trimmed by 1 base and 1 base, with 9 bases remaining between them.

A word on this clone: The same CDR3 also results from other DNA sequences found in this sample. This CDR3 reads CASSLGAGYGYTF. Written as DNA, the CDR3 is TGTGCCAGCAGTCTGGGGGCGGGCTATGGCTACACCTTC. This sequence joins TRBV28 and TRBJ1-2, with D possibly being TRBD1 (6 bases). The length of the CDR3 is 13 residues. Deletions cut 5 bases from V and 4 bases from J, with 11 bases between. The germline V gene encodes CDR1 MDHEN and CDR2 SYDVKM.

The rearrangement joins TRBV10-1 to TRBJ2-3; 11 nucleotides agree with TRBD2. In germline, CDR1 is WNHNN, CDR2 SYGVQD (reference sequence). The CDR3 sequence is 16 residues long. The junction had 4 bases not matched to a gene; V was cut back by 2 bases and J by 3 bases. The CDR3: CASSERLAGGTDTQYF. The CDR3 DNA reads as TGCGCCAGCAGTGAGAGGCTAGCGGGAGGAACAGATACGCAGTATTTT.

With regard to this clone: Within the sample, other DNA sequences also encode this same CDR3. The CDR3 region has the DNA TGTGCCAGCTCACCACCGACGTCATACGAGCAGTACTTC. It encodes CASSPPTSYEQYF. J is TRBJ2-7 and V is TRBV18; D not resolved. The germline V gene encodes CDR1 KGHSH and CDR2 LQKENI. Trimming took off 0 bases at V and 4 bases at J, with 7 bases between the two ends. CDR3 size: 13 residues.

The genes are TRBV11-2 and TRBJ2-5; perhaps TRBD1 as D (5 bases). This CDR3 has 15 amino acids. CDR1 SGHAT and CDR2 FQNNGV come from the germline V gene. V was cut by 3 bases and J by 0 bases, with 11 bases left in between. The CDR3 DNA sequence: TGTGCCAGCAGCTTTCCAGGGTTAAACCAAGAGACCCAGTACTTC. It is translated as CASSFPGLNQETQYF.

The chain employs TRBV25-1 and TRBJ2-7, with a weak D call TRBD1 (6 bases). V lost 3 bases to trimming and J lost 3 bases, with 21 bases between them. The germline CDR1 and CDR2 sequences are MGHDK and SYGVNS. The CDR3 has 17 amino acids. The CDR3 spells CASSDSWGLERGYEQYF. DNA for the CDR3: TGTGCCAGCAGTGATTCTTGGGGGCTTGAGAGGGGCTACGAGCAGTACTTC.

This clone has a handful of counts. CDR3 in amino acids: CAWRQSNTEAFF. The CDR3 DNA sequence: TGTGCCTGGAGGCAGTCGAACACTGAAGCTTTCTTT. The chain carries TRBV30 and TRBJ1-1; no clear D gene. The CDR3 has 12 residues. Germline CDR1 is GTSNPN and CDR2 is SVGIG (reference sequence). V gave up 3 bases and J gave up 1 base, with 6 bases separating them.

The chain is built from TRBV11-3 and TRBJ1-3; 9 nucleotides match TRBD1. V shed 5 bases and J 7 bases; nucleotides not matched to a gene: 3. CDR1 and CDR2 (germline): SGHNT, YENEEA. The CDR3 length is 13 residues. The chain's CDR3 is CASSPTGGNTIYF. The CDR3 nucleotides are TGTGCCAGCAGCCCGACAGGGGGGAACACCATATATTTT. Together with reference TRBV11-3 and TRBJ1-3, the CDR3 gives the full variable domain: EAGVVQSPRYKIIEKKQPVAFWCNPISGHNTLYWYLQNLGQGPELLIRYENEEAVDDSQLPKDRFSAERLKGVDSTLKIQPAELGDSAVYLCASSPTGGNTIYFGEGSWLTVV.

The count of this clone is one. Other DNA sequences from this sample encode an identical CDR3 as well. This sequence joins TRBV9 and TRBJ2-1, with 8 bases matching TRBD1. CDR1 is SGDLS and CDR2 is YYNGEE in the germline V gene. Germline trimming cut 3 bases from V and 2 bases from J; bases unmatched to any gene: 4. The length of the CDR3 is 15 residues. CDR3 region: CASSGGQGAYNEQFF. The CDR3 nucleotides are TGTGCCAGCAGCGGCGGACAGGGCGCCTACAATGAGCAGTTCTTC. The full variable domain, its missing parts supplied by reference TRBV9 and TRBJ2-1, is DSGVTQTPKHLITATGQRVTLRCSPRSGDLSVYWYQQSLDQGLQFLIQYYNGEERAKGNILERFSAQQFPDLHSELNLSSLELGDSALYFCASSGGQGAYNEQFFGPGTRLTVL.

The rearrangement uses TRBV29-1 and TRBJ2-7, with D possibly being TRBD1 (5 bases). CDR1 and CDR2 (germline): SQVTM, ANQGSEA. V was clipped by 4 bases and J by 3 bases, with 13 bases between them. The CDR3 is 13 amino acids. Here the CDR3 reads CSVASRQSYEQYF. In nucleotides, the CDR3 is TGCAGCGTTGCATCGAGACAGAGCTACGAGCAGTACTTC.

V gene TRBV10-2 combines with J gene TRBJ2-1, with TRBD1 identical over 7 bases. J lost 7 bases, V lost 5 bases, and 8 bases had no gene match. Germline values: CDR1 WSHSY, CDR2 SAAADI. The CDR3 length is 14 residues. The CDR3 DNA is TGCGCCAGCAGTCGACAGGGCACGGGAAATGAGCAGTTCTTC. This codes for CASSRQGTGNEQFF.

The CDR3 is CASSTDGQSRGNTIYF. The CDR3 nucleotides are TGTGCCAGCAGTACCGACGGACAGTCCCGAGGAAACACCATATATTTT. The rearrangement links TRBV6-6 to TRBJ1-3, with D possibly being TRBD1 (6 bases). The V end lost 5 bases, the J end lost 4 bases, and 18 bases lay between the germline ends. This CDR3 contains 16 residues. Germline-derived CDR1 and CDR2 are MNHNY and SVGAGI (reference sequence).